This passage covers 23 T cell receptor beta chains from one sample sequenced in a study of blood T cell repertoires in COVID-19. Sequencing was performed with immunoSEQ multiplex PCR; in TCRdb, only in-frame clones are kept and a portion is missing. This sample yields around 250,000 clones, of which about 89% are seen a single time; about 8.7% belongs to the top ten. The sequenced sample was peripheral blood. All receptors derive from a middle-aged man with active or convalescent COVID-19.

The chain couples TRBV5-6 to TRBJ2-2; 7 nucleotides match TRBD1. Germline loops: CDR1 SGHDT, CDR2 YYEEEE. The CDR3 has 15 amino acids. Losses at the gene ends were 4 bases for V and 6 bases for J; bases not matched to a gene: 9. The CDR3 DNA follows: TGTGCCAGCAGCACCGGACAGGCCCCAGCCGGGGAGCTGTTTTTT. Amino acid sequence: CASSTGQAPAGELFF.

CDR3 in DNA: TGTGCCAGCAGCTTAGGACTAGCGGGAGATTCAGATACGCAGTATTTT. It codes for CASSLGLAGDSDTQYF. The gene calls are TRBV7-8 and TRBJ2-3, with 12 positions matching TRBD2. J lost 4 bases, V lost 1 base, and 3 bases had no gene match. The CDR3 contains 16 residues. From germline, CDR1 is SGHVS and CDR2 FQNEAQ.

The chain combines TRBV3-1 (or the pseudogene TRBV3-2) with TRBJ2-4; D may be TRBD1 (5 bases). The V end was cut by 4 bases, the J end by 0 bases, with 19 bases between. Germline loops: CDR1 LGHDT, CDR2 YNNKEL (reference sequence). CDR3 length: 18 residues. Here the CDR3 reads CASSPKVSTELAKNIQYF. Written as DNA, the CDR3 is TGTGCCAGCAGCCCGAAGGTTTCGACAGAACTAGCCAAAAACATTCAGTACTTC.

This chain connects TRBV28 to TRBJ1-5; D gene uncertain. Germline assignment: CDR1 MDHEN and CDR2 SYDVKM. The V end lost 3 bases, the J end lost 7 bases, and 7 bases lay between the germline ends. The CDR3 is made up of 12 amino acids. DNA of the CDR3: TGTGCCAGCAGTTTCTCTTTGCAGCCCCAGCATTTT. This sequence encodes CASSFSLQPQHF.

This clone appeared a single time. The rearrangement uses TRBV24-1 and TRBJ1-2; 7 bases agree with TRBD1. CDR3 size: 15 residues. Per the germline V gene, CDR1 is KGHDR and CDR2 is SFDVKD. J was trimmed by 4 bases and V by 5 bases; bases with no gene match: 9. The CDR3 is CATSGQGGGGYGYTF. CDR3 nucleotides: TGTGCCACCAGTGGACAGGGAGGAGGGGGCTATGGCTACACCTTC.

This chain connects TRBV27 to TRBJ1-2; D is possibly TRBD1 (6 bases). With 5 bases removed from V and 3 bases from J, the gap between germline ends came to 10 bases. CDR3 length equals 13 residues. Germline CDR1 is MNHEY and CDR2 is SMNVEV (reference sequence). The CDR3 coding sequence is TGTGCCAGCAGTCAGGACAGAGACTATGGCTACACCTTC. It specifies CASSQDRDYGYTF.

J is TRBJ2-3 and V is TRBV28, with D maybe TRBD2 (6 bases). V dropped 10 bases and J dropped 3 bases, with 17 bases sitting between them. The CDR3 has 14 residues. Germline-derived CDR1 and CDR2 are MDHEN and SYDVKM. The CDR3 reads CATEGSGGTDTQYF. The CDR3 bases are TGTGCCACCGAGGGCAGTGGGGGGACAGATACGCAGTATTTT.

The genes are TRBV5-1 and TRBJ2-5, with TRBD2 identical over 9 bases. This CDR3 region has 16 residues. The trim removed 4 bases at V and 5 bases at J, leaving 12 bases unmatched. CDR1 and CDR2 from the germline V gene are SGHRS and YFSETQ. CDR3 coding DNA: TGCGCCAGCAGCCCAGGGGGACTAGCAGGGTTGGAGACCCAGTACTTC. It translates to CASSPGGLAGLETQYF.

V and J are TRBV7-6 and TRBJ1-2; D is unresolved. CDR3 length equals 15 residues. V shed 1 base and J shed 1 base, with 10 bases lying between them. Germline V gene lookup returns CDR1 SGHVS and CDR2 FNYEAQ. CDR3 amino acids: CASSLVGGLNYGYTF. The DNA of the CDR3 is TGTGCCAGCAGCTTAGTCGGAGGGCTTAACTATGGCTACACCTTC.

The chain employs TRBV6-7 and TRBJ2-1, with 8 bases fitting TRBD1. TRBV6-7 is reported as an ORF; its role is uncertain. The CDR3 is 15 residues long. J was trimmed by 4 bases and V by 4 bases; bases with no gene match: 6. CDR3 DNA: TGTGCCAGCAGTTCTGGGGGACAGGATTACAATGAGCAGTTCTTC. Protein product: CASSSGGQDYNEQFF.

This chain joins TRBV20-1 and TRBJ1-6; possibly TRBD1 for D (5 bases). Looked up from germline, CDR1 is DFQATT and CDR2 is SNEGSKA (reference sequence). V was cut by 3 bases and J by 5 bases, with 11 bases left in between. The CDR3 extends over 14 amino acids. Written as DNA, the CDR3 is TGCAGTGCTAGTGGTCAGGGAAATAATTCACCCCTCCACTTT. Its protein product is CSASGQGNNSPLHF.

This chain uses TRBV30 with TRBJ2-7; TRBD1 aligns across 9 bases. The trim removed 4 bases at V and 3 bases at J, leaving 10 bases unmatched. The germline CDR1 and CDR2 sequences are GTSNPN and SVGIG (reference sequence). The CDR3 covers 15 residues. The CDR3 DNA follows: TGTGCCTGGAAACAACAGGGGGCATTAGACTACGAGCAGTACTTC. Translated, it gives CAWKQQGALDYEQYF. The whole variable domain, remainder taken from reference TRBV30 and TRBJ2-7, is SQTIHQWPATLVQPVGSPLSLECTVEGTSNPNLYWYRQAAGRGLQLLFYSVGIGQISSEVPQNLSASRPQDRQFILSSKKLLLSDSGFYLCAWKQQGALDYEQYFGPGTRLTVT.

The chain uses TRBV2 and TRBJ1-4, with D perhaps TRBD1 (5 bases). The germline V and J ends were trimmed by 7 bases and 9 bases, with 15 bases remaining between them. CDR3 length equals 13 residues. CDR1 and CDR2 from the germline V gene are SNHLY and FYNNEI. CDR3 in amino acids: CASIPEGFKKLFF. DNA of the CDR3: TGTGCCAGCATCCCGGAGGGGTTCAAAAAACTGTTTTTT.

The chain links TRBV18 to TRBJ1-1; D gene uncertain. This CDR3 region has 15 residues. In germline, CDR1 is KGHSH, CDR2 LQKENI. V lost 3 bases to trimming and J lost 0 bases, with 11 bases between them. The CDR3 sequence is CASSPYNTLNTEAFF. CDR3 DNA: TGTGCCAGCTCACCGTATAACACCCTGAACACTGAAGCTTTCTTT.

The CDR3 sequence: CASSPLRSGTDNSPLHF. DNA for the CDR3: TGTGCCAGCTCACCACTTCGATCGGGGACAGATAATTCACCCCTCCACTTT. V usage is TRBV18 and J usage is TRBJ1-6, with 7 bases aligning to TRBD1. CDR1 and CDR2 from the germline V gene are KGHSH and LQKENI. The CDR3 contains 17 residues. Trimming at V came to 1 base and at J to 5 bases, leaving 8 bases not matched to a gene.

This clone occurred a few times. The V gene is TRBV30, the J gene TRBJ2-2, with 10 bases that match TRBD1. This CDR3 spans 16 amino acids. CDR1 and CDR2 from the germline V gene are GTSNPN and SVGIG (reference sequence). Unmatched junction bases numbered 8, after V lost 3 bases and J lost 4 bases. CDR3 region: CAWRQTGTGATGELFF. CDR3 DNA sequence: TGTGCCTGGAGACAAACCGGGACAGGGGCCACCGGGGAGCTGTTTTTT.

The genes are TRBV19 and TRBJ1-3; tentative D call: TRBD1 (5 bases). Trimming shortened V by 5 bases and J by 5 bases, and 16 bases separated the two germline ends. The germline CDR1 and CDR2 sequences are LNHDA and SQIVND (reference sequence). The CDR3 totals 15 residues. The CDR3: CASSREPGRRNTIYF. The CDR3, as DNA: TGTGCCAGTAGTCGGGAGCCGGGGCGCCGAAACACCATATATTTT.

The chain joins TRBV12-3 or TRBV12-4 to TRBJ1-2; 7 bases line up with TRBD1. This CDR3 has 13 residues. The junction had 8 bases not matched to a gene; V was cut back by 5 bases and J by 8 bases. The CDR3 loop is CASSTGTAWGYTF. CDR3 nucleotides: TGTGCCAGCAGTACCGGGACAGCCTGGGGCTACACCTTC.

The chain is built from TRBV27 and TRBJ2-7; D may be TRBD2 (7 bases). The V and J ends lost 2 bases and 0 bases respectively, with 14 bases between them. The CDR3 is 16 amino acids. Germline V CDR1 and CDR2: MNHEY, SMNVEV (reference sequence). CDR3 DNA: TGTGCCAGCAGTTTAGCTACAGGGAGGGCCTCCTACGAGCAGTACTTC. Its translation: CASSLATGRASYEQYF.

DNA for the CDR3: TGTGCCAGCAGCTTAGTTGGGACTGGGATCGGTGAGCAGTTCTTC. Amino acid sequence: CASSLVGTGIGEQFF. This chain joins TRBV13 and TRBJ2-1; possible D gene TRBD2, 6 bases. V gave up 1 base and J gave up 9 bases, with 16 bases separating them. The CDR3 length is 15 residues. The germline V gene encodes CDR1 PRHDT and CDR2 FYEKMQ (reference sequence).

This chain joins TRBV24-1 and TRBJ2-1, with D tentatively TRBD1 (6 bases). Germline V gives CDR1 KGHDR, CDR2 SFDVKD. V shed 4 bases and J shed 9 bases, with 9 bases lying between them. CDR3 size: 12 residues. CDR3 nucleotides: TGTGCCACCAGTGACCCACAGGGTGAGCAGTTCTTC. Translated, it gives CATSDPQGEQFF.

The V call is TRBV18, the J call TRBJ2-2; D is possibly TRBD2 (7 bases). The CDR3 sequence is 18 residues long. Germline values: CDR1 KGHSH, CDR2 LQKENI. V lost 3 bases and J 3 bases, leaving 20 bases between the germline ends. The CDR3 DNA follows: TGTGCCAGCTCACCGCGGGGTCCGGGGGGCGCAGACACCGGGGAGCTGTTTTTT. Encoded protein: CASSPRGPGGADTGELFF.

This CDR3 is CASSVGRGQPQHF. The CDR3 DNA reads as TGTGCCAGCTCGGTGGGCAGGGGTCAGCCCCAGCATTTT. The V gene is TRBV18, the J gene TRBJ1-5; tentatively, D is TRBD1 (6 bases). CDR3 length: 13 amino acids. Germline loops: CDR1 KGHSH, CDR2 LQKENI. V lost 6 bases and J 6 bases, leaving 12 bases between the germline ends.